The TCR beta chain described here comes from a study of T-cell reconstitution after alpha-beta-depleted transplantation in children. Study outcomes and limitations: After transplant, at about two months, alpha-beta T cells were reportedly derived from several hundred expanded graft clones. Some patients owed their high day-60 TCRbeta diversity to surviving recipient T cells and thymic progenitors.

This clonotype has more than one count but fewer than ten. Its antigen remains unknown. The authors prepared the TCRbeta library with unique molecular identifiers. A single record per CDR3 protein comes from TCRdb applying MiXCR to the PCR reads. This sample yields 900,000 or so distinct CDR3 sequences, of which 16% are seen a single time; 5% belongs to the top ten. The source was PBMCs, mostly from graft donor cells, collected 360 days after TCRalphabeta/CD19-depleted stem cell transplant. The clonotype comes from a male patient younger than 18 who had a stem cell transplant for acute lymphoblastic leukemia, so the T cells may come from the graft donor.

DNA for the CDR3: TGTGCCAGCAGTTACTTATTTTTAGCGGGACGCACAGATACGCAGTATTTT. Amino acids: CASSYLFLAGRTDTQYF. The chain combines TRBV6-5 with TRBJ2-3, with 8 nucleotides matching TRBD2. CDR1 and CDR2 from the germline V gene are MNHEY and SVGAGI. The trim removed 1 base at V and 1 base at J, leaving 7 bases unmatched. The CDR3 spans 17 residues.